Included here is one TCR beta chain sequence, with context. Its antigen is currently unknown. The record originates from a study of cytomegalovirus exposure and HLA in healthy donors. Study-level findings and limits: Per a later analysis, HLA-associated TCR beta chains showed more clonal expansion than other, equally common TCR beta chains.

This CDR3 comprises 15 residues. Germline V gene sequence: CDR1 LNHDA, CDR2 SQIVND (reference sequence). The V segment lost 4 bases and the J segment 4 bases; nucleotides outside the gene matches: 3. 60 Vbeta and 13 Jbeta primers were used in PCR. TCRdb's copy holds only in-frame clones and misses some; the assay was immunoSEQ multiplex PCR. The sample lists around 110,000 clones, around 73% occurring once. This clonotype was sampled from a man aged 25-45 years in good health and CMV-seronegative. Sequencing input: PBMCs. The chain links TRBV19 to TRBJ2-2, with 10 nucleotides matching TRBD1. This CDR3 is CASSSGTGVTGELFF. The CDR3 DNA is TGTGCCAGTAGTAGCGGGACAGGGGTCACCGGGGAGCTGTTTTTT.